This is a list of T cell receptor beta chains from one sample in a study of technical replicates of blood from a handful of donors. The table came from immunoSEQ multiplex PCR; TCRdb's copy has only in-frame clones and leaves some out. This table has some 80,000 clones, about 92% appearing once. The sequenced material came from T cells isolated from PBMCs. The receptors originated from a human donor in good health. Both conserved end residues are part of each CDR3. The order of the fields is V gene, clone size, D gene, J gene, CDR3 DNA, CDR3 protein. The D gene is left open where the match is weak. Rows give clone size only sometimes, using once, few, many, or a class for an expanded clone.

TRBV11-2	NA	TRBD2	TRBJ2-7	TGTGCCAGCAGCACGTACTATAGCGGGAGGGAGTCCTACGAGCAGTACTTC	CASSTYYSGRESYEQYF
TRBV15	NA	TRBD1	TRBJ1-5	TGTGCCACCAGCAGCGACAGGGGGAGCAATCAGCCCCAGCATTTT	CATSSDRGSNQPQHF
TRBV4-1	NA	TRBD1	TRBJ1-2	TGCGCCAGCAGCCAATCAAGGGGACAGGGGAACTATGGCTACACCTTC	CASSQSRGQGNYGYTF
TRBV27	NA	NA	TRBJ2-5	TGTGCCAGCAGTTTATCCCACAGTCAAGAGACCCAGTACTTC	CASSLSHSQETQYF
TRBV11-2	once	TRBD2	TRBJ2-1	TGTGCCAGCAGGCCTCTAGCGGGAGGGCCCAATGAGCAGTTCTTC	CASRPLAGGPNEQFF
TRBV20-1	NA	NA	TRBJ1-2	TGCAGTGCTAGAGATTTAGGCTACACCTTC	CSARDLGYTF
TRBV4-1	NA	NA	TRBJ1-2	TGCGCCAGCAGCCAAGTCGGAGGGGGGGACTATGGCTACACCTTC	CASSQVGGGDYGYTF
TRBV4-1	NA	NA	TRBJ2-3	TGCGCCAGCAGCCAAGTCAGCGGGCGCACAGATACGCAGTATTTT	CASSQVSGRTDTQYF
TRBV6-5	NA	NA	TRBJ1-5	TGTGCCAGCAGTTCAACAGGGTTATATCAGCCCCAGCATTTT	CASSSTGLYQPQHF
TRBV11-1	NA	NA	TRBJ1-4	TGTGCCAGCAGTTCCGGGACACCCGCAACTAATGAAAAACTGTTTTTT	CASSSGTPATNEKLFF
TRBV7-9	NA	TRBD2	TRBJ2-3	TGTGCCAGCAGCCATAGCGGGGGGGAACAGTATTTT	CASSHSGGEQYF
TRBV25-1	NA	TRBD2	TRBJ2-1	TGTGCCAGCAGTGTAGGAACTAGCGCTAACAATGAGCAGTTCTTC	CASSVGTSANNEQFF
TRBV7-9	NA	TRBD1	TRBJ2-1	TGTGCCAGCAGCCGGGACAGAAACTCCTACAATGAGCAGTTCTTC	CASSRDRNSYNEQFF
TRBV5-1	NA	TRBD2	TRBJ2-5	TGCGCCAGCAGCCCCCGGGGGGGGGATCAAGAGACCCAGTACTTC	CASSPRGGDQETQYF
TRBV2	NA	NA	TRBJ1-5	TGTGCCAGCAGTGGGGGGGGATCTCAGCCCCAGCATTTT	CASSGGGSQPQHF
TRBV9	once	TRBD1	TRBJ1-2	TGTGCCAGCAGCGGCATTGAGGGACAGGGATTCGGCTACACCTTC	CASSGIEGQGFGYTF
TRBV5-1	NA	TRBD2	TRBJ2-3	TGCGCCAGCAGCTTCGTTTTTGCGGGAGCCACAGATACGCAGTATTTT	CASSFVFAGATDTQYF
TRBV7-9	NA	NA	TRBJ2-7	TGTGCCAGCAGCTTAAGCGGTAGACCCTACGAGCAGTACTTC	CASSLSGRPYEQYF
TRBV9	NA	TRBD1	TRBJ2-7	TGTGCCAGCAGCCCTACAGGGGCACCCTACGAGCAGTACTTC	CASSPTGAPYEQYF
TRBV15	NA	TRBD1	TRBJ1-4	TGTGCCACCAGCAGGGGACAGCCTAATGAAAAACTGTTTTTT	CATSRGQPNEKLFF
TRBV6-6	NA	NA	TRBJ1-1	TGTGCCAGCAGTTCAGGGTTTGAAGCTTTCTTT	CASSSGFEAFF
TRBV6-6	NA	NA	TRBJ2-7	TGTGCCAGCAGTTACCTTCCAGGTTTTACCTACGAGCAGTACTTC	CASSYLPGFTYEQYF
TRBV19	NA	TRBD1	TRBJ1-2	TGTGCCAGTAGTCTAGTAGGGGGCACAGAGCATGGCTACACCTTC	CASSLVGGTEHGYTF
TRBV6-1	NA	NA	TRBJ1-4	TGTGCCGTCCGGGCACAGGAGTTTAATGAAAAACTGTTTTTT	CAVRAQEFNEKLFF
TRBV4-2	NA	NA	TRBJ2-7	TGTGCCAGCAGCCAAGATCTCGGGACTTTCTACGAGCAGTACTTC	CASSQDLGTFYEQYF
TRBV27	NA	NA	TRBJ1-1	TGTGCCAGCACTTCGACAGGCTGGGACACTGAAGCTTTCTTT	CASTSTGWDTEAFF
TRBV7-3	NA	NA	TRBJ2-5	TGTGCCAGCAGCTCCGGAATGGGGGGATATGAGACCCAGTACTTC	CASSSGMGGYETQYF
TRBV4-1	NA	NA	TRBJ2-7	TGCGCCAGCAGCCAAGGGACAGTACCTTACGAGCAGTACTTC	CASSQGTVPYEQYF
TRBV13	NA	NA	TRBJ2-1	TGTGCCAGCAGCTTAGGTGGAGCTCAGGGCTCCTACAATGAGCAGTTCTTC	CASSLGGAQGSYNEQFF
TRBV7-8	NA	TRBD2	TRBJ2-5	TGTGCCAGCAGCTTCGGGCTAGCGGGAGCGGAGACCCAGTACTTC	CASSFGLAGAETQYF
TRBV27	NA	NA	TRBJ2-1	TGTGCCAGCAGTTTAGGGACTTGGTTCGGAAATGAGCAGTTCTTC	CASSLGTWFGNEQFF
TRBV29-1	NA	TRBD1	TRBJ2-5	TGCAGCGTTGGACAGGGGTTGGAGACCCAGTACTTC	CSVGQGLETQYF
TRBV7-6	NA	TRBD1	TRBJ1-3	TGTGCCAGCAGCTTAGCGGGACAGGGTACAGGAAACACCATATATTTT	CASSLAGQGTGNTIYF
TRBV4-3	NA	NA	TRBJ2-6	TGCGCCAGCAGCCCCACAGGAGCCCCCTACCCCTCTGGGGCCAACGTCCTGACTTTC	CASSPTGAPYPSGANVLTF
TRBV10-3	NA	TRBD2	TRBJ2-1	TGTGCCATCAGTGCCGGGACTAGCGGGAGGAGTGAGCAGTTCTTC	CAISAGTSGRSEQFF
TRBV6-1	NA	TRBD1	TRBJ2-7	TGTGCCAGCACCAAGGGGACAGGGATGTACGAGCAGTACTTC	CASTKGTGMYEQYF
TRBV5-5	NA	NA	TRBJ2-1	TGTGCCAGCAGCTTGGGCAGATCCAATGAGCAGTTCTTC	CASSLGRSNEQFF
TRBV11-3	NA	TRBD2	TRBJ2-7	TGTGCCAGCAGCTTAGGGGAGGGACGGTCCTACGAGCAGTACTTC	CASSLGEGRSYEQYF
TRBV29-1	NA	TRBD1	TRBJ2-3	TGCAGCGTCACTAGGGACAGCGGCACAGATACGCAGTATTTT	CSVTRDSGTDTQYF
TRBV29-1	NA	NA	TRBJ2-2	TGCAGCGTCGACAGGACCGGGGAGCTGTTTTTT	CSVDRTGELFF
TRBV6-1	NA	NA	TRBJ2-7	TGTGCCAGCAAAGTGGCCTCCTACGAGCAGTACTTC	CASKVASYEQYF
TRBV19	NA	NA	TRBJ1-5	TGTGCCAGTAGTACGCTTAGATCCAGGGGAGGCAATCAGCCCCAGCATTTT	CASSTLRSRGGNQPQHF
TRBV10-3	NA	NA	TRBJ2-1	TGTGCCATCAGTGAGGCGAGTTCCTACAATGAGCAGTTCTTC	CAISEASSYNEQFF
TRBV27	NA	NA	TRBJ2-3	TGTGCCAGCAGTTCAGCCGAGGGGGTAGATACGCAGTATTTT	CASSSAEGVDTQYF
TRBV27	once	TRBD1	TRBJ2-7	TGTGCCAGCAGTTCCACCCCCGGGACAGGGGTGCAGTACTTC	CASSSTPGTGVQYF
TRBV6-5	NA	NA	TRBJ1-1	TGTGCCAGCAGACTCAACGGGCTCCAGGGGGCTTTCTTT	CASRLNGLQGAFF
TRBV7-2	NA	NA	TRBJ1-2	TGTGCCAGCAGCGTGGGGGGGGACTACTATGGCTACACCTTC	CASSVGGDYYGYTF
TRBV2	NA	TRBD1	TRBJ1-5	TGTGCCAGCAGTGTCCTCCTAGTGGACAGGGATCAGCCCCAGCATTTT	CASSVLLVDRDQPQHF
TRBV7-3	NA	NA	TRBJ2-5	TGTGCCAGCAGCCAAACGGAGGTTGGGACCCAGTACTTC	CASSQTEVGTQYF
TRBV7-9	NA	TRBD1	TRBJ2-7	TGTGCCAGCAGTTTAATCTACAGGGGGGACTACGAGCAGTACTTC	CASSLIYRGDYEQYF
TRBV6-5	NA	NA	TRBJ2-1	TGTGCCAGCAGTGCTCGACTGGACAATGAGCAGTTCTTC	CASSARLDNEQFF
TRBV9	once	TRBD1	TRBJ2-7	TGTGCCAGCAGCGCCGGACAGGGGAGGCCCGAGCAGTACTTC	CASSAGQGRPEQYF
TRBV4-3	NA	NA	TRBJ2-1	TGCGCCAGCAGCCAATCAAGACTCTACAATGAGCAGTTCTTC	CASSQSRLYNEQFF
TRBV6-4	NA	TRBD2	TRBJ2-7	TGTGCCAGCAGTGGCCCGGGACTAGCGAAACTCTACGAGCAGTACTTC	CASSGPGLAKLYEQYF
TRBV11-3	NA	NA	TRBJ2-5	TGTGCCAGCAGCTCCGTCCAAGAGACCCAGTACTTC	CASSSVQETQYF
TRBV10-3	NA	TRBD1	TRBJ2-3	TGTGCCATCAGTGGGGGACAGTATAGGGATACGCAGTATTTT	CAISGGQYRDTQYF
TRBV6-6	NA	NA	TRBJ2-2	TGTGCCAGCAGCCCATCTGCGGGCACCGGGGAGCTGTTTTTT	CASSPSAGTGELFF
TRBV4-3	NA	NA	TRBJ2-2	TGCGCCAGCAGCCAGCAGTATCGGGTAGACACCGGGGAGCTGTTTTTT	CASSQQYRVDTGELFF
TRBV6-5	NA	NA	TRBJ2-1	TGTGCCAGCAGTTACAGCGCGGGGAATGAGCAGTTCTTC	CASSYSAGNEQFF